A single sample gave rise to the 14 T cell receptor beta chains below, sequenced in a study of beta chain features in type 1 diabetes. The investigators reverse transcribed all of the isolated RNA, so they sequenced expressed TCRB transcripts. Data came from immunoSEQ multiplex PCR; TCRdb stores just in-frame clones and leaves some out. This table holds fewer than 650,000 clones, around 15% found once. The material sequenced was naive CD4+ T cells from blood. The receptors derive from a man between 18 and 35 years old in good health.

Of note for this clone: Other nucleotide sequences in the sample specify the same CDR3. The chain recombines TRBV9 with TRBJ2-4; D possibly corresponds to TRBD2 (5 bases). Between the trimmed V and J ends, which lost 2 bases and 0 bases, there was a span of 6 bases. Germline V gives CDR1 SGDLS, CDR2 YYNGEE. CDR3 length: 14 residues. The CDR3 DNA reads TGTGCCAGCAGCGTCGGACTAGCCAAAAACATTCAGTACTTC. It is translated as CASSVGLAKNIQYF.

The genes are TRBV9 and TRBJ1-2, with D hard to call. This CDR3 comprises 15 residues. The germline CDR1 and CDR2 sequences are SGDLS and YYNGEE. The V end was cut by 0 bases, the J end by 0 bases, with 9 bases between. Written as DNA, the CDR3 is TGTGCCAGCAGCGTAGCCCACGTGTCTAACTATGGCTACACCTTC. Its translation is CASSVAHVSNYGYTF.

The chain recombines TRBV7-3 with TRBJ1-4; tentative D call: TRBD1 (6 bases). Germline values: CDR1 SGHTA, CDR2 FQGTGA. Trimming pared 4 bases from V and 8 bases from J, leaving 8 bases between. The CDR3 is 12 residues long. The CDR3 reads CASSSGVEKLFF. The CDR3 nucleotides read TGTGCCAGCAGCTCAGGGGTCGAAAAACTGTTTTTT.

The chain carries TRBV29-1 and TRBJ2-2, with no clear D. Germline V lookup: CDR1 SQVTM, CDR2 ANQGSEA. This CDR3 comprises 12 residues. V lost 5 bases and J lost 7, with 11 bases in between. The CDR3 DNA reads TGCAGCGTTATGATCTCCCGCGGGGAGCTGTTTTTT. The encoded protein is CSVMISRGELFF.

The table lists this clone with a few counts. The chain employs TRBV2 and TRBJ1-2; D is unclear. Trimming pared 7 bases from V and 8 bases from J, leaving 20 bases between. CDR3 size: 14 residues. Germline values: CDR1 SNHLY, CDR2 FYNNEI. In nucleotides, the CDR3 is TGTGCCAGCATCCCTGATCGGGGATTTGTAGGCTACACCTTC. Protein sequence: CASIPDRGFVGYTF.

The chain employs TRBV27 and TRBJ2-7, with 12 bases that match TRBD1. This CDR3 is 14 amino acids long. The V gene's germline CDR1 is MNHEY and CDR2 SMNVEV (reference sequence). V lost 5 bases to trimming and J lost 9 bases; unmatched junction nucleotides: 8. The CDR3 region has the DNA TGTGCCAGCAGTCCCCGGGACAGGGGGCGAGGGCAGTACTTC. Protein product: CASSPRDRGRGQYF.

Comment on this clone: This same CDR3 is encoded by further DNA sequences in the sample. This chain joins TRBV5-4 and TRBJ1-2, with D perhaps TRBD1 (6 bases). This CDR3 comprises 13 residues. Germline values: CDR1 SGHNT, CDR2 YYREEE (reference sequence). The V gene lost 2 bases and the J gene lost 2 bases, with 7 bases spanning the gap. CDR3 loop: CASSFDRNYGYTF. DNA for the CDR3: TGTGCCAGCAGCTTTGACAGGAACTATGGCTACACCTTC. Full variable domain (outside the CDR3, taken from reference TRBV5-4 and TRBJ1-2): ETGVTQSPTHLIKTRGQQVTLRCSSQSGHNTVSWYQQALGQGPQFIFQYYREEENGRGNFPPRFSGLQFPNYSSELNVNALELDDSALYLCASSFDRNYGYTFGSGTRLTVV.

This clone was recorded a few times. The chain joins TRBV28 to TRBJ2-2; D is unclear. CDR3 length: 14 residues. CDR1 is MDHEN and CDR2 is SYDVKM in the germline V gene. Trimming cost V 7 bases and J 0 bases, with 9 bases left between them. The CDR3 bases are TGTGCCAGCAAGTTCCCGACGAACACCGGGGAGCTGTTTTTT. This codes for CASKFPTNTGELFF.

The chain employs TRBV6-5 and TRBJ2-7, with 7 bases matching TRBD1. There are 14 residues in the CDR3. Germline V lookup: CDR1 MNHEY, CDR2 SVGAGI. After removal of 1 base from V and 7 bases from J, the junction contained 7 bases not matched to a gene. CDR3 sequence reads: CASSYYPGGYEQYF. In DNA, the CDR3 is TGTGCCAGCAGTTACTACCCAGGGGGTTATGAGCAGTACTTC.

V and J are TRBV5-5 and TRBJ2-4, with D unresolved. V lost 3 bases and J lost 7, with 8 bases in between. The CDR3 totals 12 residues. Germline-derived CDR1 and CDR2 are SGHKS and YYEKEE (reference sequence). The CDR3 nucleotides read TGTGCCAGCAGCTATACGTCGAACATTCAGTACTTC. Residues: CASSYTSNIQYF.

The chain employs TRBV5-1 and TRBJ2-1; TRBD2 matches at 9 bases. The germline gives CDR1 SGHRS, CDR2 YFSETQ. V lost 1 base, J lost 9 bases, and 11 bases stayed unmatched. The CDR3 extends over 16 amino acids. The CDR3 bases are TGCGCCAGCAGCTTGTGGGCTAGCGGGATACAAAGTGAGCAGTTCTTC. Residues: CASSLWASGIQSEQFF.

This chain uses TRBV5-1 with TRBJ1-2, with D possibly matching TRBD1 (6 bases). The length of the CDR3 is 15 residues. The germline V gene has CDR1 SGHRS and CDR2 YFSETQ. Trimming left V 0 bases short and J 7 bases short, with 16 bases between. This chain's CDR3 is CASSLALGGVRGYTF. The CDR3 DNA reads TGCGCCAGCAGCTTGGCCCTCGGGGGCGTACGTGGCTACACCTTC.

This clone appeared a few times. The chain recombines TRBV5-6 with TRBJ1-1; D uncertain. Trimming shortened V by 0 bases and J by 3 bases, and 15 bases separated the two germline ends. CDR1 is SGHDT, CDR2 YYEEEE, per germline. The CDR3 is made up of 16 amino acids. This chain's CDR3 is CASSLARRRVDTEAFF. CDR3 DNA: TGTGCCAGCAGCTTGGCCCGAAGACGGGTGGACACTGAAGCTTTCTTT.

The gene calls are TRBV2 and TRBJ1-4, with D uncertain. V gave up 5 bases and J gave up 3 bases, with 10 bases separating them. The CDR3 contains 14 residues. Germline values: CDR1 SNHLY, CDR2 FYNNEI. The CDR3 DNA reads TGTGCCAGCAGTCGACTCCACCCTAATGAAAAACTGTTTTTT. It codes for CASSRLHPNEKLFF. Together with reference TRBV2 and TRBJ1-4, the CDR3 gives the full variable domain: EPEVTQTPSHQVTQMGQEVILRCVPISNHLYFYWYRQILGQKVEFLVSFYNNEISEKSEIFDDQFSVERPDGSNFTLKIRSTKLEDSAMYFCASSRLHPNEKLFFGSGTQLSVL.